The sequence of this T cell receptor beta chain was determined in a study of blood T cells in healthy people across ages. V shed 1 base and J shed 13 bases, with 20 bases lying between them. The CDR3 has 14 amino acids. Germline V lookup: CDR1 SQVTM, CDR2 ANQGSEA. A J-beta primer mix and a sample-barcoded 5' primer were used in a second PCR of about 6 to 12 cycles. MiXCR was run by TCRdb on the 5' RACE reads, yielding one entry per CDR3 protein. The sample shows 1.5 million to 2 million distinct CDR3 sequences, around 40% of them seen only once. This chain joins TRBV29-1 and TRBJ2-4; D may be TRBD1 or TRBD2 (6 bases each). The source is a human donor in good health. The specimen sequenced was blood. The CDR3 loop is CSVEVDRPSRGQYF. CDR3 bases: TGCAGCGTTGAAGTCGACAGGCCCTCCCGGGGGCAGTACTTC.